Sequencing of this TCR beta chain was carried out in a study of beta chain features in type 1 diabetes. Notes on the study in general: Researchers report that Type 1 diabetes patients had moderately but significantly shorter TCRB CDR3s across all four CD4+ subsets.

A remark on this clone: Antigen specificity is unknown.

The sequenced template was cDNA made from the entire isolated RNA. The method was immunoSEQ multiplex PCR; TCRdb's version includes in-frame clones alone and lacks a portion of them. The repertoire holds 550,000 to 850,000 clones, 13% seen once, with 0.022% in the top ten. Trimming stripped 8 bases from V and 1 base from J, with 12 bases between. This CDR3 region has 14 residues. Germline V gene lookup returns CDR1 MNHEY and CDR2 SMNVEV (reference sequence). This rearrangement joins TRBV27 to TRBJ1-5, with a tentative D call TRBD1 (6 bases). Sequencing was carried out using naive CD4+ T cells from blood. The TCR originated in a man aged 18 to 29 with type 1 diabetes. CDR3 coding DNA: TGTGCCAGCGCGCCTCAGGGGAGCAATCAGCCCCAGCATTTT. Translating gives CASAPQGSNQPQHF.